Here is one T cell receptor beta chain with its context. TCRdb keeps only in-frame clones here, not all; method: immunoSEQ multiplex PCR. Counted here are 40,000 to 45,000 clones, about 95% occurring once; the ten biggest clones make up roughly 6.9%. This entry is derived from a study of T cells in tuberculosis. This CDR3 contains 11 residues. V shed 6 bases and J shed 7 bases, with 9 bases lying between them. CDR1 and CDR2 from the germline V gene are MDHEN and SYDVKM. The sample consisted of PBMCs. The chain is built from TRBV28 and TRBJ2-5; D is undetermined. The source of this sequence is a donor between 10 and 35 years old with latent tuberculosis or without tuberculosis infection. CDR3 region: CASSRPGTQYF. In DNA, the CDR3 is TGTGCCAGCAGCCGCCCAGGGACCCAGTACTTC.